What follows is one T cell receptor beta chain and its context. Its antigen remains unidentified. This specimen comes from a study of T cell responses to AZD1222 COVID-19 vaccine. Study findings and constraints: Targeting of unmutated variant regions was reportedly seen in nearly half of spike-specific TCRs. Spike-specific TCRs gained breadth and depth after people received two AZD1222 doses.

Deletions cut 5 bases from V and 9 bases from J, with 14 bases between. This CDR3 comprises 14 residues. Germline-derived CDR1 and CDR2 are MNHEY and SMNVEV (reference sequence). The repertoire was sequenced with immunoSEQ multiplex PCR; TCRdb's copy has only in-frame clones and lacks some. The sample carries around 71,000 clones, 70% to 85% recorded once. The clonotype comes from an adult in good health. V and J are TRBV27 and TRBJ1-6; D may be TRBD1 (6 bases). The sequencing used peripheral blood, collected on day 0 of AZD1222 vaccination. The CDR3 is CASSTGIGSSPLHF. The CDR3 DNA sequence: TGTGCCAGCAGTACAGGGATCGGATCTTCACCCCTCCACTTT.